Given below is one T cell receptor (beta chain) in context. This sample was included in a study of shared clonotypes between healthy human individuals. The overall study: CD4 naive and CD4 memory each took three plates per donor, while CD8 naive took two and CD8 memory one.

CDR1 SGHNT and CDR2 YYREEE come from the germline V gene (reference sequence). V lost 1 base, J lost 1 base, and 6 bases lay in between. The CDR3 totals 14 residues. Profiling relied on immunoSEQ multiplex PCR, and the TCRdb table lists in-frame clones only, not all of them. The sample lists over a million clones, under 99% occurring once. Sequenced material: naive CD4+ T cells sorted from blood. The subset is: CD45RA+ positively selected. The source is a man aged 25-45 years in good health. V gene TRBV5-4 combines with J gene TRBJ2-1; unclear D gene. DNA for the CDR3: TGTGCCAGCAGCTTGCCATATTCCTACAATGAGCAGTTCTTC. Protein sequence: CASSLPYSYNEQFF. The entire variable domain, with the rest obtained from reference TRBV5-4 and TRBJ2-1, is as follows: ETGVTQSPTHLIKTRGQQVTLRCSSQSGHNTVSWYQQALGQGPQFIFQYYREEENGRGNFPPRFSGLQFPNYSSELNVNALELDDSALYLCASSLPYSYNEQFFGPGTRLTVL.